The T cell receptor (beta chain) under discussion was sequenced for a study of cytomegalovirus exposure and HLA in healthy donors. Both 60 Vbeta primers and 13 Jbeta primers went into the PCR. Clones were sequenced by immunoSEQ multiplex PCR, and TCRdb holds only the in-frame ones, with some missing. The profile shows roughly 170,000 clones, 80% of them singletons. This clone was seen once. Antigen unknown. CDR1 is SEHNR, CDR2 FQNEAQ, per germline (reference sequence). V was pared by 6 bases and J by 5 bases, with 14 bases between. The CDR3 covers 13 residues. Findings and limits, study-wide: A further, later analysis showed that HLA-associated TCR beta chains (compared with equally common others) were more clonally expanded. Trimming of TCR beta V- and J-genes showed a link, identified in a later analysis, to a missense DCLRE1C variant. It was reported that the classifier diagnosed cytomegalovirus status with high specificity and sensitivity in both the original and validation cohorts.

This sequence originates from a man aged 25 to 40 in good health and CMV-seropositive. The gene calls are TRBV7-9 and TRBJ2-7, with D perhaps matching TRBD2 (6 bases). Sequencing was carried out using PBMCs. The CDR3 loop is CASRGRLGDEQYF. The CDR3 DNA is TGTGCCAGCAGGGGGAGGTTGGGGGACGAGCAGTACTTC.